This TCR beta chain was sequenced for a study of early T cells in non-severe SARS-CoV-2 infection. Across the whole study: Sequencing of bulk RNA from unsorted whole blood was done, without chain pairing.

TCRdb redid the calling of the 5' RACE reads with MiXCR, one entry per CDR3 protein. The data show tens of thousands of distinct CDR3 sequences, with 6.2% seen just once and around 4% held by the top ten. The trim removed 5 bases at V and 6 bases at J, leaving 9 bases unmatched. CDR1 and CDR2 (germline): SGHVS, FQNEAQ. There are 14 residues in the CDR3. This TCR came from an adult who was a healthcare worker with PCR-confirmed SARS-CoV-2 infection or an uninfected control (not recorded which). The chain joins TRBV7-8 to TRBJ2-5, with 7 bases fitting TRBD1. Sequences were obtained from whole blood. CDR3 bases: TGTGCCAGCAGCATAGACAGGGACGTCCAGACCCAGTACTTC. Residues: CASSIDRDVQTQYF. The full variable domain, with the rest looked up from reference TRBV7-8 and TRBJ2-5, is GAGVSQSPRYKVAKRGQDVALRCDPISGHVSLFWYQQALGQGPEFLTYFQNEAQLDKSGLPSDRFFAERPEGSVSTLKIQRTQQEDSAVYLCASSIDRDVQTQYFGPGTRLLVL.